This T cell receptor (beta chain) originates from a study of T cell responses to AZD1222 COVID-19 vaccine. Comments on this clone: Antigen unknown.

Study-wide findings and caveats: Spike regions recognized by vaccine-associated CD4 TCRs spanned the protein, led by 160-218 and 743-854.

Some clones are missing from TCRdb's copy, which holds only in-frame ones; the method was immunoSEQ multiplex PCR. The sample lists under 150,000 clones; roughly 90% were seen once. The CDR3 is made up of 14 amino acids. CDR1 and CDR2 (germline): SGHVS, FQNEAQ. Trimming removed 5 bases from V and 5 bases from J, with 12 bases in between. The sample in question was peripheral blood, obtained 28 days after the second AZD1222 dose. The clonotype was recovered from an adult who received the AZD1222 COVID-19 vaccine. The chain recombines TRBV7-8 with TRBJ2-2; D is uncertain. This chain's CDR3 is CASSGAGRTGELFF. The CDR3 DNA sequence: TGTGCCAGCAGCGGAGCAGGAAGAACCGGGGAGCTGTTTTTT.